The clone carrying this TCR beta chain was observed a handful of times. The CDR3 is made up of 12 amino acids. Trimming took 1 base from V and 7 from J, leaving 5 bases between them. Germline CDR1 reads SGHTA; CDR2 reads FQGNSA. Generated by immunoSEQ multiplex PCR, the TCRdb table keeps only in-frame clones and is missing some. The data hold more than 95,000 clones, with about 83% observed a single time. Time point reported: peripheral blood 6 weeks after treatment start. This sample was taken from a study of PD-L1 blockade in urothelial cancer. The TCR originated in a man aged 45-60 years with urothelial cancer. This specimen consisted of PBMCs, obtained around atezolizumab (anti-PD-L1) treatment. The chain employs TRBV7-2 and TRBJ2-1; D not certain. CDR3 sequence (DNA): TGTGCCAGCAGCTTAGTCGGGAATGAGCAGTTCTTC. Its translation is CASSLVGNEQFF.